Presented here are 30 T cell receptor beta chains from one specimen sequenced in a study of cytomegalovirus exposure and HLA in healthy donors. Sequencing used immunoSEQ multiplex PCR; TCRdb keeps in-frame clones, though not all of them. The sample has over 120,000 clones; 70% to 90% are singletons. Sequencing was performed on PBMCs. These TCRs come from a woman in her twenties or thirties in good health and CMV-seropositive.

The J gene is TRBJ1-2, the V gene TRBV6-1, with unresolved D. Germline V gives CDR1 MNHNS, CDR2 SASEGT. Deletions cut 2 bases from V and 2 bases from J, with 3 bases between. This CDR3 comprises 12 residues. Here the CDR3 reads CASSELNYGYTF. The DNA of the CDR3 is TGTGCCAGCAGTGAACTGAACTATGGCTACACCTTC.

The chain is built from TRBV5-1 and TRBJ1-2; D perhaps matches TRBD1 (6 bases). CDR3 length: 14 residues. V was shortened by 4 bases and J by 8 bases, with 18 bases between the two germline ends. The germline gives CDR1 SGHRS, CDR2 YFSETQ. CDR3 bases: TGCGCCAGCAGCCGCGGACAGCCGGTCGACGGCTACACCTTC. Its protein product is CASSRGQPVDGYTF.

This chain uses TRBV7-8 with TRBJ2-7; possibly TRBD1 for D (6 bases). There are 15 residues in the CDR3. The germline V gene has CDR1 SGHVS and CDR2 FQNEAQ. V was pared by 1 base and J by 2 bases, with 12 bases between. The CDR3 DNA is TGTGCCAGCAGCTTAGTGGGCAGGGGTCCCTACGAGCAGTACTTC. Translated, it gives CASSLVGRGPYEQYF.

This chain's CDR3 is CASSPAGGSTNGYTF. CDR3 nucleotide sequence: TGTGCCAGCAGCCCTGCAGGGGGGAGTACGAATGGCTACACCTTC. V is TRBV2 and J is TRBJ1-2; the match to TRBD1 covers 7 bases. There are 15 residues in the CDR3. Germline CDR1 SNHLY, CDR2 FYNNEI. V dropped 6 bases and J dropped 6; count of bases not matched to a gene: 13.

The J gene is TRBJ1-2, the V gene TRBV2; 9 bases agree with TRBD1. This CDR3 is 14 amino acids long. Germline loops: CDR1 SNHLY, CDR2 FYNNEI. V shed 6 bases, J shed 6 bases, and the junction held 8 bases outside the gene matches. The CDR3 loop reads CASRELGQGNGYTF. The CDR3 nucleotides are TGTGCCAGCAGAGAATTGGGACAGGGAAATGGCTACACCTTC. Supplemented by reference TRBV2 and TRBJ1-2, the full variable domain reads EPEVTQTPSHQVTQMGQEVILRCVPISNHLYFYWYRQILGQKVEFLVSFYNNEISEKSEIFDDQFSVERPDGSNFTLKIRSTKLEDSAMYFCASRELGQGNGYTFGSGTRLTVV.

With respect to this clone: Other DNA sequences in the sample encode the same CDR3. V usage is TRBV28 and J usage is TRBJ2-6; D gene unclear. Germline CDR1 and CDR2: MDHEN and SYDVKM. CDR3 size: 16 residues. V gave up 3 bases and J gave up 0 bases, with 9 bases separating them. CDR3 sequence (DNA): TGTGCCAGCAGTTTGGCAGGAAGCTCTGGGGCCAACGTCCTGACTTTC. Translating gives CASSLAGSSGANVLTF.

The genes are TRBV7-9 and TRBJ2-5; D is possibly TRBD2 (5 bases). The CDR3 consists of 14 residues. The germline gives CDR1 SEHNR, CDR2 FQNEAQ (reference sequence). With 5 bases removed from V and 7 bases from J, the gap between germline ends came to 17 bases. The CDR3 reads CASSPSGERGTQYF. The DNA of the CDR3 is TGTGCCAGCAGCCCCAGCGGTGAGAGAGGGACCCAGTACTTC.

The chain has TRBV4-1 and TRBJ2-7, with a weak D call TRBD2 (5 bases). Germline CDR1 is MGHRA and CDR2 is YSYEKL. V was pared by 4 bases and J by 3 bases, with 10 bases between. This CDR3 contains 13 residues. The CDR3 region has the DNA TGCGCCAGCAGCCCCGGTGGACTCTACGAGCAGTACTTC. Translation: CASSPGGLYEQYF.

The chain links TRBV27 to TRBJ2-3; 9 positions match TRBD2. Germline V gene lookup returns CDR1 MNHEY and CDR2 SMNVEV (reference sequence). V lost 5 bases, J lost 4 bases, and 13 bases stayed unmatched. This CDR3 comprises 17 residues. The CDR3 DNA reads TGTGCCAGCAGTCCCACCCCCCCGGGCGGGAGGGCAGATACGCAGTATTTT. It codes for CASSPTPPGGRADTQYF.

The genes are TRBV2 and TRBJ2-3; D is uncertain. Between the trimmed V and J ends, which lost 10 bases and 3 bases, there was a span of 8 bases. Per the germline V gene, CDR1 is SNHLY and CDR2 is FYNNEI. The CDR3 sequence is 11 residues long. Here the CDR3 reads CAIDWTDTQYF. The CDR3 DNA reads TGTGCCATCGACTGGACAGATACGCAGTATTTT.

The chain couples TRBV10-3 to TRBJ2-3; possible D gene TRBD2, 6 bases. Deletions cut 2 bases from V and 3 bases from J, with 18 bases between. CDR3 size: 17 residues. Germline CDR1 ENHRY, CDR2 SYGVKD. The CDR3 DNA reads TGTGCCATCAGTGAGAGCCCCAGCGGAGGAGGGACAGATACGCAGTATTTT. It specifies CAISESPSGGGTDTQYF.

V usage is TRBV5-1 and J usage is TRBJ2-2, with 8 bases matching TRBD2. In germline, CDR1 is SGHRS, CDR2 YFSETQ. The CDR3 spans 18 residues. The V gene end was trimmed by 3 bases and the J gene end by 0 bases; junction bases not matched to a gene: 10. The CDR3 coding sequence is TGCGCCAGCAGCTATCCAGCGGGGGACGAGACGAACACCGGGGAGCTGTTTTTT. This sequence encodes CASSYPAGDETNTGELFF.

J is TRBJ1-5 and V is TRBV5-1; D gene unclear. Trimming took off 0 bases at V and 11 bases at J, with 12 bases between the two ends. CDR3 size: 13 residues. Germline V gives CDR1 SGHRS, CDR2 YFSETQ. The CDR3 bases are TGCGCCAGCAGCTTGGTCCCCGGTACGGCCCAGCATTTT. Its translation: CASSLVPGTAQHF.

This chain connects TRBV13 to TRBJ1-1, with TRBD1 matching 8 bases. The CDR3 runs 15 residues. From germline, CDR1 is PRHDT and CDR2 FYEKMQ (reference sequence). After removal of 5 bases from V and 5 bases from J, the junction contained 10 bases not matched to a gene. This CDR3 is CASSIAGQGWTEAFF. The CDR3 nucleotides read TGTGCCAGCAGCATAGCAGGACAGGGATGGACTGAAGCTTTCTTT.

This clone appeared a single time. The CDR3 here is CASRYQGDDTEAFF. CDR3 bases: TGTGCCAGTAGATACCAGGGGGACGACACTGAAGCTTTCTTT. The chain carries TRBV6-1 and TRBJ1-1; TRBD1 matches at 7 bases. Germline V gene lookup returns CDR1 MNHNS and CDR2 SASEGT. V shed 9 bases and J 3 bases; nucleotides not matched to a gene: 10. This CDR3 has 14 amino acids.

Details on this clone: This specimen includes other DNA sequences encoding the same CDR3. The gene calls are TRBV6-5 and TRBJ2-7; 12 bases map to TRBD1. Germline assignment: CDR1 MNHEY and CDR2 SVGAGI. V was pared by 0 bases and J by 4 bases, with 1 base of the junction left unmatched. The CDR3 totals 15 residues. CDR3 sequence: CASSYSGQGAYEQYF. CDR3 nucleotides: TGTGCCAGCAGTTACTCGGGACAGGGGGCTTACGAGCAGTACTTC.

This clone was picked up one time. This chain links TRBV5-4 with TRBJ2-5; 9 bases agree with TRBD1. V lost 4 bases and J lost 9; bases outside the gene matches: 16. The CDR3 is 16 residues long. The germline V gene has CDR1 SGHNT and CDR2 YYREEE (reference sequence). Here the CDR3 DNA reads TGTGCCAGCAGCGCCGGAATTCCGGGACAGGGAGTGGCCCAGTACTTC. It codes for CASSAGIPGQGVAQYF.

V usage is TRBV11-2 and J usage is TRBJ2-7; the D is unclear. V was cut by 2 bases and J by 2 bases, with 10 bases left in between. Germline V gene data show CDR1 as SGHAT and CDR2 as FQNNGV. CDR3 size: 14 residues. The CDR3 region is CASSLKVGPYEQYF. DNA for the CDR3: TGTGCCAGCAGCTTAAAGGTGGGCCCCTACGAGCAGTACTTC.

This chain links TRBV10-2 with TRBJ2-5, with D unresolved. CDR3 length: 12 amino acids. Trimming cost V 8 bases and J 4 bases, with 11 bases left between them. Germline lookup yields CDR1 WSHSY and CDR2 SAAADI. As DNA, the CDR3 is TGCGCCAGCCTCAAGCCAGGAGAGACCCAGTACTTC. Its protein product is CASLKPGETQYF.

This clone was counted only a few times. The chain is built from TRBV4-1 and TRBJ2-7, with a tentative D call TRBD2 (5 bases). Deletions cut 0 bases from V and 7 bases from J, with 13 bases between. The CDR3 totals 14 residues. Germline CDR1 is MGHRA and CDR2 is YSYEKL. The CDR3 region has the DNA TGCGCCAGCAGCCAAGATTTCGGTCGAGGGGAGCAGTACTTC. This encodes CASSQDFGRGEQYF.

The V call is TRBV29-1, the J call TRBJ1-1; 12 bases agree with TRBD1. Per the germline V gene, CDR1 is SQVTM and CDR2 is ANQGSEA. V dropped 0 bases and J dropped 7; count of bases not matched to a gene: 9. This CDR3 comprises 16 residues. The chain's CDR3 is CSVEDPGQGAVGEAFF. The CDR3 DNA reads as TGCAGCGTTGAAGATCCGGGACAGGGGGCTGTCGGTGAAGCTTTCTTT. The full variable domain, rest sourced from reference TRBV29-1 and TRBJ1-1, is SAVISQKPSRDICQRGTSLTIQCQVDSQVTMMFWYRQQPGQSLTLIATANQGSEATYESGFVIDKFPISRPNLTFSTLTVSNMSPEDSSIYLCSVEDPGQGAVGEAFFGQGTRLTVV.

This clone occurred once. The rearrangement joins TRBV11-2 to TRBJ2-7, with D tentatively TRBD1 (6 bases). With 1 base removed from V and 0 bases from J, the gap between germline ends came to 10 bases. The CDR3 length is 15 residues. CDR1 and CDR2 (germline): SGHAT, FQNNGV. As DNA, the CDR3 is TGTGCCAGCAGCTTAGGGCAGGGGAGCTCCTACGAGCAGTACTTC. Amino acids: CASSLGQGSSYEQYF.

The chain recombines TRBV7-9 with TRBJ2-2; TRBD2 aligns across 10 bases. J lost 7 bases, V lost 3 bases, and 5 bases had no gene match. The length of the CDR3 is 15 residues. Looked up from germline, CDR1 is SEHNR and CDR2 is FQNEAQ (reference sequence). The CDR3 loop reads CASSLGLASVGELFF. CDR3 bases: TGTGCCAGCAGCTTGGGACTAGCGTCGGTCGGGGAGCTGTTTTTT.

In nucleotides, the CDR3 is TGTGCCATCGGGAGGACAGGGTCGGCAACTAATGAAAAACTGTTTTTT. Protein sequence: CAIGRTGSATNEKLFF. The J gene is TRBJ1-4, the V gene TRBV10-3; 8 nucleotides align to TRBD1. J gave up 0 bases and V 8 bases, and 8 bases lay outside the gene matches. CDR3 size: 16 residues. The germline CDR1 and CDR2 sequences are ENHRY and SYGVKD.

This sequence joins TRBV6-5 and TRBJ1-5, with 9 nucleotides matching TRBD1. The CDR3 runs 14 residues. The germline CDR1 and CDR2 sequences are MNHEY and SVGAGI. V dropped 4 bases and J dropped 7; count of bases not matched to a gene: 5. The CDR3 nucleotides read TGTGCCAGCAGTTCAACAGGGGGCCGGCAGCCCCAGCATTTT. Translated: CASSSTGGRQPQHF.

V is TRBV9 and J is TRBJ2-2; TRBD1 might be the D (6 bases). V was trimmed by 1 base and J by 7 bases, leaving 11 bases between them. Germline V gene data show CDR1 as SGDLS and CDR2 as YYNGEE. The CDR3 sequence is 14 residues long. The chain's CDR3 is CASSVNRAGGELFF. The CDR3 DNA is TGTGCCAGCAGCGTAAACAGGGCTGGCGGGGAGCTGTTTTTT.

The rearrangement links TRBV6-5 to TRBJ2-7, with 10 nucleotides matching TRBD1. CDR3 size: 15 residues. V lost 2 bases, J lost 6 bases, and 7 bases stayed unmatched. Germline lookup yields CDR1 MNHEY and CDR2 SVGAGI. The CDR3 sequence is CASSYGGTGAVEQYF. The CDR3 DNA follows: TGTGCCAGCAGTTACGGGGGGACAGGGGCGGTCGAGCAGTACTTC.

This chain joins TRBV2 and TRBJ2-5; 10 bases agree with TRBD2. V lost 7 bases and J lost 1; bases outside the gene matches: 6. In germline, CDR1 is SNHLY, CDR2 FYNNEI. CDR3 length equals 15 residues. DNA for the CDR3: TGTGCCAGCAAGAGGGCTAGCGGGGGCCAAGAGACCCAGTACTTC. Residues: CASKRASGGQETQYF. The variable domain in full, with the rest retrieved from reference TRBV2 and TRBJ2-5, is EPEVTQTPSHQVTQMGQEVILRCVPISNHLYFYWYRQILGQKVEFLVSFYNNEISEKSEIFDDQFSVERPDGSNFTLKIRSTKLEDSAMYFCASKRASGGQETQYFGPGTRLLVL.

The chain has TRBV5-1 and TRBJ1-6; D remains unclear. Trimming took off 0 bases at V and 10 bases at J, with 20 bases between the two ends. Germline V CDR1 and CDR2: SGHRS, YFSETQ. The length of the CDR3 is 17 residues. CDR3 coding DNA: TGCGCCAGCAGCTTGGCCTACGGCCCCTTAAGCGGATCACCCCTCCACTTT. Translation gives CASSLAYGPLSGSPLHF.

V is TRBV28 and J is TRBJ1-5; 11 bases are a match to TRBD1. Trimming removed 4 bases from V and 3 bases from J; junction bases left unmatched: 2. The CDR3 covers 15 residues. The germline CDR1 and CDR2 sequences are MDHEN and SYDVKM. The CDR3 nucleotides are TGTGCCAGCAGTTGGGACAGGGGGTTCAATCAGCCCCAGCATTTT. Translated, it gives CASSWDRGFNQPQHF.